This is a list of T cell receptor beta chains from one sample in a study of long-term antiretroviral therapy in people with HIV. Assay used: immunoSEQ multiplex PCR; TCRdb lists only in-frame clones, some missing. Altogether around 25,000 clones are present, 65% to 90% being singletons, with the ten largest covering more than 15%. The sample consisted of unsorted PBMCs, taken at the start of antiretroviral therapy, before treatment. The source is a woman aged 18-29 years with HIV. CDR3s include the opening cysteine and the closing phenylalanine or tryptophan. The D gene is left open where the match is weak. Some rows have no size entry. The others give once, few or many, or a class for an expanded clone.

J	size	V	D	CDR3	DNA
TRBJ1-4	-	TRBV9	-	CASSINPGANEKLFF	TGTGCCAGCAGCATAAACCCAGGGGCGAATGAAAAACTGTTTTTT
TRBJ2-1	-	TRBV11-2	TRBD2	CASRSTTGLAANEQFF	TGTGCCAGCAGATCGACAACGGGACTAGCCGCCAATGAGCAGTTCTTC
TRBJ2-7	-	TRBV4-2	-	CASSQDFRGAYEQYF	TGTGCCAGCAGCCAAGATTTTCGTGGAGCCTACGAGCAGTACTTC
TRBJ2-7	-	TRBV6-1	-	CASSDPNPTYEQYF	TGTGCCAGCAGTGACCCGAACCCGACCTACGAGCAGTACTTC
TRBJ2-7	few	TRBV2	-	CASSGQGNGEQYF	TGTGCCAGCAGTGGCCAGGGGAACGGCGAGCAGTACTTC
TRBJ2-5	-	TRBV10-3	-	CAIRPTEDGETQYF	TGTGCCATCAGGCCGACCGAGGACGGGGAGACCCAGTACTTC
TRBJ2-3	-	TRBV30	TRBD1	CAWSPTGAGRTGTDTQYF	TGTGCCTGGAGTCCCACAGGGGCAGGGCGTACTGGCACAGATACGCAGTATTTT
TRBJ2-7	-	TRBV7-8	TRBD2	CASSAGSGGTLYEQYF	TGTGCCAGCAGCGCGGGTAGCGGGGGGACCCTCTACGAGCAGTACTTC
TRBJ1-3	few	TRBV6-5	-	CASSIAQSGNTIYF	TGTGCCAGCAGTATTGCGCAGTCCGGAAACACCATATATTTT
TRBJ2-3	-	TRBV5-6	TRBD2	CASSLGGGSTDTQYF	TGTGCCAGCAGCTTGGGCGGGGGGAGCACAGATACGCAGTATTTT
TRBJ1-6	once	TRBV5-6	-	CASSPRQRTCYNSPLHF	TGTGCCAGCAGCCCTCGGCAGAGGACTTGTTATAATTCACCCCTCCACTTT
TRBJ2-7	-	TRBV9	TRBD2	CASSVEPGTRTYEQYF	TGTGCCAGCAGCGTAGAACCCGGGACTAGGACCTACGAGCAGTACTTC
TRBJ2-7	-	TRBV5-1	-	CASSLFVRPPYEQYF	TGCGCCAGCAGCTTGTTCGTGAGACCGCCATACGAGCAGTACTTC
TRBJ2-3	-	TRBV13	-	CASSPTYTDTQYF	TGTGCCAGCAGCCCGACCTACACAGATACGCAGTATTTT
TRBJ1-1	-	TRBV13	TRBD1	CASSSSRGQGHITEAFF	TGTGCCAGCAGCTCATCCAGGGGACAGGGGCACATTACTGAAGCTTTCTTT
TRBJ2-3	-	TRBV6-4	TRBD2	CASSLAGENTDTQYF	TGTGCCAGCAGTCTAGCGGGGGAGAACACAGATACGCAGTATTTT
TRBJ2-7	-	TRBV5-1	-	CASSLTGQTYEQYF	TGCGCCAGCAGCTTGACAGGCCAGACCTACGAGCAGTACTTC
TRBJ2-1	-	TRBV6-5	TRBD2	CASSLTSGTYNEQFF	TGTGCCAGCAGCCTCACTAGCGGGACTTACAATGAGCAGTTCTTC
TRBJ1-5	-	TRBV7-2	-	CASSPGPGRDQPQHF	TGTGCCAGCAGCCCGGGGCCTGGGCGCGATCAGCCCCAGCATTTT
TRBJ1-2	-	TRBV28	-	CASSLGDMGGPNYGYTF	TGTGCCAGCAGTTTAGGGGACATGGGGGGGCCTAACTATGGCTACACCTTC
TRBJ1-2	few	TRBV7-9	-	CASFGGWGFKYGYTF	TGTGCCAGCTTCGGAGGTTGGGGGTTTAAATATGGCTACACCTTC
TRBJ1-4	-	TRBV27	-	CASSLSTGRNEKLFF	TGTGCCAGCAGTTTATCCACAGGTCGGAATGAAAAACTGTTTTTT
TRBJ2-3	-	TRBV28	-	CASSPDYSWNTQYF	TGTGCCAGCAGCCCTGACTACTCCTGGAATACGCAGTATTTT
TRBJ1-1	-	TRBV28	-	CASSTEQAFF	TGTGCCAGCAGTACCGAACAAGCTTTCTTT
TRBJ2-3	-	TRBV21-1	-	CASSKAPSGGPYTDTQYF	TGTGCCAGCAGCAAAGCCCCTAGCGGGGGCCCGTACACAGATACGCAGTATTTT
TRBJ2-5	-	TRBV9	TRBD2	CASSPSAGGNQETQYF	TGTGCCAGCAGCCCCTCGGCGGGGGGGAACCAAGAGACCCAGTACTTC
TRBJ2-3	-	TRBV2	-	CASSEDNSAAYTDTQYF	TGTGCCAGCAGTGAAGACAATAGCGCGGCATACACAGATACGCAGTATTTT
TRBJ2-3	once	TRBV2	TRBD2	CASSLAGSITDTQYF	TGTGCCAGCAGTTTAGCGGGGTCGATCACAGATACGCAGTATTTT
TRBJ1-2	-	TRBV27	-	CASSLSPFNYGYTF	TGTGCCAGCAGTTTATCACCCTTCAATTATGGCTACACCTTC
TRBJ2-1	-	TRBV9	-	CASSVAGLARENEQFF	TGTGCCAGCAGCGTAGCGGGTCTAGCGAGGGAGAATGAGCAGTTCTTC
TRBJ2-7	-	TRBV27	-	CASSLQEGWEQYF	TGTGCCAGCAGTCTCCAGGAGGGCTGGGAGCAGTACTTC
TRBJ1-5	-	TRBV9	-	CASSAGNSNQPQHF	TGTGCCAGCAGCGCGGGAAATAGCAATCAGCCCCAGCATTTT
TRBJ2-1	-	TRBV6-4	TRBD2	CASSFGGGAGDEQFF	TGTGCCAGCAGTTTCGGCGGGGGGGCCGGCGATGAGCAGTTCTTC
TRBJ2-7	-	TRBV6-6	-	CASSPRDEQYF	TGTGCCAGCAGCCCCCGGGACGAGCAGTACTTC
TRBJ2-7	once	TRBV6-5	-	CASIQTGSSYEQYF	TGTGCCAGCATCCAAACAGGTAGCTCCTACGAGCAGTACTTC
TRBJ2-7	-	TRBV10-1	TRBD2	CASSPRIAGGGEQYF	TGCGCCAGCAGTCCACGGATAGCGGGAGGAGGCGAGCAGTACTTC
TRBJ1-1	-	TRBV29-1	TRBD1	CSVGRGQDTEAFF	TGCAGCGTTGGAAGGGGGCAGGACACTGAAGCTTTCTTT
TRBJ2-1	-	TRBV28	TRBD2	CASSFPTSGNEQFF	TGTGCCAGCAGTTTTCCGACTAGCGGAAATGAGCAGTTCTTC
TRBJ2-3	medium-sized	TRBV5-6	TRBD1	CASSFGTGATDTQYF	TGTGCCAGCAGCTTCGGGACAGGCGCCACAGATACGCAGTATTTT
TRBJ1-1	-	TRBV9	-	CASSRQLRDTEAFF	TGTGCCAGCAGCCGTCAACTTCGAGATACTGAAGCTTTCTTT
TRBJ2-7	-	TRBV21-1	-	CASSKGIWTGSSNEQYF	TGTGCCAGCAGCAAAGGGATTTGGACAGGGTCCTCGAACGAGCAGTACTTC
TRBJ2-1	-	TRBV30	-	CAWSRGSFPNEQFF	TGTGCCTGGAGTCGGGGGAGCTTCCCTAATGAGCAGTTCTTC
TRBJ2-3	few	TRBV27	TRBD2	CASSLAGGRGDTQYF	TGTGCCAGCAGTTTAGCGGGGGGCCGCGGAGATACGCAGTATTTT
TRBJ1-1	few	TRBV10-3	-	CAISDQPGAPTEAFF	TGTGCCATCAGTGATCAACCGGGGGCGCCCACTGAAGCTTTCTTT
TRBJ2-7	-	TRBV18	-	CASSPTGYGEQYF	TGTGCCAGCTCACCAACGGGGTATGGCGAGCAGTACTTC
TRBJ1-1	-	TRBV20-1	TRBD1	CSPEGAIEAFF	TGCAGCCCTGAGGGGGCCATTGAAGCTTTCTTT
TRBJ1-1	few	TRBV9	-	CASSVDPLRGMNTEAFF	TGTGCCAGCAGCGTAGACCCTCTGAGAGGTATGAACACTGAAGCTTTCTTT
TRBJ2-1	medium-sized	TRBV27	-	CASSLSRGLLNEQFF	TGTGCCAGCAGTTTATCCCGGGGTTTACTCAATGAGCAGTTCTTC
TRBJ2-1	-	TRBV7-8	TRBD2	CASSSDFSGDEQFF	TGTGCCAGCAGCTCGGATTTTAGCGGGGATGAGCAGTTCTTC
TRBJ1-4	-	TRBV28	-	CASRGDNGLFF	TGTGCCAGCAGGGGTGACAACGGACTGTTTTTT
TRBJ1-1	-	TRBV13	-	CASSFRAMNTEAFF	TGTGCCAGCAGCTTCCGGGCTATGAACACTGAAGCTTTCTTT
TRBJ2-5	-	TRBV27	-	CASSPKGSWAQETQYF	TGTGCCAGCAGTCCGAAGGGATCTTGGGCGCAAGAGACCCAGTACTTC
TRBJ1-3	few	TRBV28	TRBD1	CASSPLLDRAGNTIYF	TGTGCCAGCAGTCCACTCCTCGACAGGGCTGGAAACACCATATATTTT
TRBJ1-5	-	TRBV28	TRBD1	CASRWTGGNQPQHF	TGTGCCAGCAGGTGGACAGGGGGGAATCAGCCCCAGCATTTT
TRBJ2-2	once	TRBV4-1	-	CASSQYGGEAGELFF	TGCGCCAGCAGCCAATACGGGGGAGAGGCCGGGGAGCTGTTTTTT
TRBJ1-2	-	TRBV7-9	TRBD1	CASSIPTGGAEGYTF	TGTGCCAGCAGCATACCGACAGGGGGCGCGGAGGGCTACACCTTC
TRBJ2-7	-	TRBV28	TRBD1	CASEVKGAPYEQYF	TGTGCCAGCGAGGTGAAGGGGGCTCCCTACGAGCAGTACTTC
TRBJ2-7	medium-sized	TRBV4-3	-	CASSQAAGGGYEQYF	TGCGCCAGCAGCCAAGCGGCAGGGGGGGGATACGAGCAGTACTTC
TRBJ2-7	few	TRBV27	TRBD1	CASSSGQLYEQYF	TGTGCCAGCAGCTCGGGACAGCTCTACGAGCAGTACTTC